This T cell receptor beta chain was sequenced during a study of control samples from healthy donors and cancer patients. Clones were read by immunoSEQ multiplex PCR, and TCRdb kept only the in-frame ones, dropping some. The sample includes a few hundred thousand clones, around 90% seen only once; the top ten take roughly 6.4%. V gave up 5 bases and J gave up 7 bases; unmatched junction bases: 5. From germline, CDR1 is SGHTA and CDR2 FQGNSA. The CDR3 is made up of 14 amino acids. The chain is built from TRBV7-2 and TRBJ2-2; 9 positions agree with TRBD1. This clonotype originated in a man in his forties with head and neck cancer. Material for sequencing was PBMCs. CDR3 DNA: TGTGCCAGCAGCCGGGACAGGGCGGGCGGGGAGCTGTTTTTT. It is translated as CASSRDRAGGELFF.